The present T cell receptor (beta chain) was sequenced within a study of cytotoxic CD8 clonotypes in ibrutinib-treated CLL. Overall study: Enrolment comprised 10 to 11 relapsed/refractory and some 15 treatment-naive patients; roughly 18 were IGHV unmutated. Responses: approximately 24 partial, 2 complete; after median roughly 68 months, around 14 stayed remitted, roughly 12 progressed. Study-wide results and caveats: Baseline clonality, above age-matched healthy donor levels, tracked circulating CD8+ T-cell counts. Treatment saw public clonotypes, which were uncommon, either contract or stay stable.

Sequencing used immunoSEQ multiplex PCR; TCRdb keeps in-frame clones, though not all of them. The sample has 50,000 to 70,000 clones; approximately 50% are singletons. There are a few counts of this clone. No antigen is known for it. Source: PBMCs, taken at disease progression, from a patient treated with ibrutinib. This clonotype originated in a human donor with chronic lymphocytic leukemia.

The CDR3 DNA reads as TGCGCCAGCAGCTTGGAACGGGGGCCCTACGAGCAGTACTTC. It specifies CASSLERGPYEQYF. This rearrangement joins TRBV5-1 to TRBJ2-7; perhaps D is TRBD1 or TRBD2 (6 bases each). Germline CDR1 and CDR2: SGHRS and YFSETQ. Between the trimmed V and J ends, which lost 0 bases and 2 bases, there was a span of 9 bases. CDR3 length: 14 residues.